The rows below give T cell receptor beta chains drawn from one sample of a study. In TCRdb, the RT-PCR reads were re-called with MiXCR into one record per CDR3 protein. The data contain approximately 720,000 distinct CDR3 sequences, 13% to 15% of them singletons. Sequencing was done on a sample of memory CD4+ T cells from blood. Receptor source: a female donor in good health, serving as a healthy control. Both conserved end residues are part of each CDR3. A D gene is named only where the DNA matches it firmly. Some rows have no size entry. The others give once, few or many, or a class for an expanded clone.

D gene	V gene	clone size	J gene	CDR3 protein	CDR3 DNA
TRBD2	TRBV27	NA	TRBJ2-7	CASKPTRESGSSYEQYF	TGTGCCAGCAAGCCCACGAGGGAGAGCGGGAGCTCCTACGAGCAGTACTTC
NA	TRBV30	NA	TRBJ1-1	CAWMKVVGEAFF	TGTGCCTGGATGAAGGTCGTAGGTGAAGCTTTCTTT
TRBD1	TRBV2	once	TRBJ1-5	CASSGDRVSGQPQHF	TGTGCCAGCAGTGGAGACAGGGTCAGCGGTCAGCCCCAGCATTTT
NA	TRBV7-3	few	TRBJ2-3	CASSPTQDHKTYF	TGTGCCAGCAGCCCAACACAGGACCATAAAACGTATTTT
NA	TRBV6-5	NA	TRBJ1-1	CASSTQPNTEAFF	TGTGCCAGCAGTACACAACCGAACACTGAAGCTTTCTTT
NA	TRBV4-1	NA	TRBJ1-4	CASSPGTWTGKLFF	TGCGCCAGCAGCCCTGGGACATGGACTGGAAAACTGTTTTTT
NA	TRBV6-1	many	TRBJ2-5	CASNWNGGSVQETQYF	TGTGCCAGCAATTGGAATGGGGGGAGCGTACAAGAGACCCAGTACTTC
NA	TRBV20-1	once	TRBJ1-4	CSARASRGLNEKLFF	TGCAGTGCTAGAGCCTCACGGGGCCTAAATGAAAAGCTGTTTTTT
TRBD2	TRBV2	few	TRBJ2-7	CASRVGLAVEKYF	TGTGCCAGCAGAGTAGGACTAGCGGTTGAGAAGTACTTC
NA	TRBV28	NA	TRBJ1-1	CASTDSVLTEAFF	TGTGCCAGCACCGATTCCGTGTTAACTGAAGCTTTCTTT
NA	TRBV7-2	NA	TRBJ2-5	CASSWGGSFQETQYF	TGTGCCAGCAGCTGGGGGGGCAGCTTCCAAGAGACCCAGTACTTC
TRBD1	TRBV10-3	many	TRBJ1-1	CAIGGRQGTAFF	TGTGCCATCGGGGGAAGACAGGGGACTGCTTTCTTT
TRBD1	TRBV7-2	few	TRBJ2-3	CASSFGTGEDTQYF	TGTGCCAGCAGCTTCGGGACAGGGGAAGATACGCAGTATTTT
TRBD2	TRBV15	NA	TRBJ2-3	CATSRDRGGRSTDTQYF	TGTGCCACCAGCAGAGATCGGGGCGGGAGAAGCACAGATACGCAGTATTTT
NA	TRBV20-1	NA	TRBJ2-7	CSALSMMGEQYF	TGCAGTGCCCTCTCTATGATGGGGGAGCAGTACTTC
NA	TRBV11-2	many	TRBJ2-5	CASSLDPQGTQYF	TGTGCCAGCAGCTTAGACCCTCAGGGGACCCAGTACTTC
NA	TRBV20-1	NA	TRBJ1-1	CSATNPGRGTEAFF	TGCAGTGCCACCAACCCCGGCAGGGGCACTGAAGCTTTCTTT
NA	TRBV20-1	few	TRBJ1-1	CSARKGSSNTEAFF	TGCAGTGCTAGAAAAGGATCGTCGAACACTGAAGCTTTCTTT
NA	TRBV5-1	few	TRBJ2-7	CASSLGPGHQYF	TGCGCCAGCAGCTTGGGCCCGGGACACCAGTACTTC
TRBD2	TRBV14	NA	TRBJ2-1	CASSQATSGSNRAYNEQFF	TGTGCCAGCAGCCAAGCGACTAGCGGGAGTAATCGTGCCTACAATGAGCAGTTCTTC
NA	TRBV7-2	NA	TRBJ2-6	CASRGSSGANVLTF	TGTGCCAGCAGGGGGTCATCAGGGGCCAACGTCCTGACTTTC
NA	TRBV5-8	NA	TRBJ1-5	CASSFGDEYSNQPQHF	TGTGCCAGCAGCTTCGGGGACGAATATAGCAATCAGCCCCAGCATTTT
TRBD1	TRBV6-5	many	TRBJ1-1	CASSPSTGVAEAFF	TGTGCCAGCAGTCCATCTACAGGGGTTGCTGAAGCTTTCTTT
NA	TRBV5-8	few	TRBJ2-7	CASSLGWDTTYEQYF	TGTGCCAGCAGCTTGGGGTGGGACACTACCTACGAGCAGTACTTC
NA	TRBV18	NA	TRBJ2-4	CASSPGVGLDIQYF	TGTGCCAGCTCACCAGGGGTGGGGTTGGACATTCAGTACTTC
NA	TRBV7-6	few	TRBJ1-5	CASTATAGMGQPQHF	TGTGCCAGCACCGCTACGGCAGGGATGGGTCAGCCCCAGCATTTT
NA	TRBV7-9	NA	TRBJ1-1	CASSLTVATEAFF	TGTGCCAGCAGCTTAACGGTCGCCACTGAAGCTTTCTTT
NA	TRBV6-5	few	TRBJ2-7	CASSPIRVRRYEQYF	TGTGCCAGCAGCCCTATCAGGGTAAGAAGGTACGAGCAGTACTTC
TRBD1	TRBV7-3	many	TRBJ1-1	CASSLTVRTGFSNTEAFF	TGTGCCAGCAGCTTAACGGTGAGGACAGGGTTTTCGAACACTGAAGCTTTCTTT
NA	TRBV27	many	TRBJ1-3	CASSLRETGNTIYF	TGTGCCAGCAGTTTGAGGGAAACCGGAAACACCATATATTTT
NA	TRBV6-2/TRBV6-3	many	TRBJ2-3	CASRWDSATDTQYF	TGTGCCAGCAGGTGGGACTCAGCCACAGATACGCAGTATTTT
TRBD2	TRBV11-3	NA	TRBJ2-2	CASSPGTSGTDGELFF	TGTGCCAGCAGCCCAGGGACTAGCGGGACCGACGGGGAGCTGTTTTTT
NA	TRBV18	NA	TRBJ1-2	CASSSDEPTYGYTF	TGTGCCAGCTCCTCCGACGAACCAACATATGGCTACACCTTC
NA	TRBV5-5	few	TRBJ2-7	CASRTAGNTNYEQYF	TGTGCCAGCAGGACAGCTGGCAATACTAACTACGAGCAGTACTTC
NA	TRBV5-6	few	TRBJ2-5	CASRKTPGGFETQYF	TGTGCCAGCAGAAAAACCCCTGGGGGTTTTGAGACCCAGTACTTC
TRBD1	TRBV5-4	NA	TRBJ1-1	CASTPGGQWTEAFF	TGTGCCAGCACCCCGGGGGGACAGTGGACTGAAGCTTTCTTT
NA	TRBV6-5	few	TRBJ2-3	CASSLLGYSTTDTQYF	TGTGCCAGCAGTTTGCTGGGATACTCCACAACAGATACGCAGTATTTT
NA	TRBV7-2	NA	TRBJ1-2	CASSPSQGNYGYTF	TGTGCCAGCAGCCCCAGTCAGGGTAACTATGGCTACACCTTC
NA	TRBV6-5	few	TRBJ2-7	CASSRRLGGEDHEQYF	TGTGCCAGCAGCCGCCGGCTTGGGGGAGAGGACCACGAGCAGTACTTC
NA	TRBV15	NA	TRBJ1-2	CATSRDYAFQGGNYGYTF	TGTGCCACCAGCAGAGATTATGCCTTTCAGGGAGGTAACTATGGCTACACCTTC
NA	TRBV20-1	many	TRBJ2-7	CSAAQLAAEQYF	TGCAGTGCTGCCCAATTGGCCGCCGAGCAGTACTTC
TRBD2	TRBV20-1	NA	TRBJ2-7	CSARVPSGNSYEQYF	TGCAGTGCTAGAGTTCCTAGCGGAAATTCCTACGAGCAGTACTTC